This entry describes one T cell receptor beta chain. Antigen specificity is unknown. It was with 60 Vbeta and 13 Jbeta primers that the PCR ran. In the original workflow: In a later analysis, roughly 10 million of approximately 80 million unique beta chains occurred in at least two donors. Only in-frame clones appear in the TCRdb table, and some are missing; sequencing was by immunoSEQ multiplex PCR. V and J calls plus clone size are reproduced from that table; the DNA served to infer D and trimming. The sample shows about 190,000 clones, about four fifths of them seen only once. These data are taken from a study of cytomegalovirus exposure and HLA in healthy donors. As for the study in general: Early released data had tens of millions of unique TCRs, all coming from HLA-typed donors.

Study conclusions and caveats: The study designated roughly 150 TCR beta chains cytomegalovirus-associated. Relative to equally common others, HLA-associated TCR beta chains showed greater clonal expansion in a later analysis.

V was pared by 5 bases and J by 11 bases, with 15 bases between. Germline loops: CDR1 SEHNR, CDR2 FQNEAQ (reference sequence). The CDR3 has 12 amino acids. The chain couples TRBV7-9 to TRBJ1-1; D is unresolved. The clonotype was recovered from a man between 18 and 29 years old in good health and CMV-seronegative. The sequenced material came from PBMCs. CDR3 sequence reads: CASSPGSSWAFF. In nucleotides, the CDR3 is TGTGCCAGCAGCCCGGGATCAAGCTGGGCTTTCTTT.